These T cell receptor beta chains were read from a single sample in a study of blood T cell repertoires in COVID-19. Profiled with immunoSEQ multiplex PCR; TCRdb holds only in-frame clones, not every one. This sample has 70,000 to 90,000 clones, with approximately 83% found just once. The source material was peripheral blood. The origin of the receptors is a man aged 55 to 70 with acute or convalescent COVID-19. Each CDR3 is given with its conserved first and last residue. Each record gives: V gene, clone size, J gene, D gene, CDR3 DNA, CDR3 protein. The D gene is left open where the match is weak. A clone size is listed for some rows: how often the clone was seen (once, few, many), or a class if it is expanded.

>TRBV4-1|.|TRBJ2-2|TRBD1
TGCGCCAGCAGCCAAATACCGGGACAGGGGGACACCGGGGAGCTGTTTTTT
CASSQIPGQGDTGELFF
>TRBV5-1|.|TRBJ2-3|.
TGCGCCAGCACCGGCTTGGGCCTTAGCGCAGATACGCAGTATTTT
CASTGLGLSADTQYF
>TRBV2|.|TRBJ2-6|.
TGTGCCAGCAGCGAACTAAAGGGGGCCAACGTCCTGACTTTC
CASSELKGANVLTF
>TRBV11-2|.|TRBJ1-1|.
TGTGCCAGCAGCGCGTTGAACACTGAAGCTTTCTTT
CASSALNTEAFF
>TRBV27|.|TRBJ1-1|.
TGTGCCAGCAGTCCGTTAGGGGCATCTAACACTGAAGCTTTCTTT
CASSPLGASNTEAFF
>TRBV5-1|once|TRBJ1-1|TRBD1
TGCGCCAGCAGCTTGTTTCCAGGGGGGAACACTGAAGCTTTCTTT
CASSLFPGGNTEAFF
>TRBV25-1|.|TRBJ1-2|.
TGTGCCAGCAGTGAACCCCAGGGATACTTCGCTGGCTACACCTTC
CASSEPQGYFAGYTF
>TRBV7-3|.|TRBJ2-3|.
TGTGCCAGCAGCTTAGGGGGGACAGCCACAGATACGCAGTATTTT
CASSLGGTATDTQYF
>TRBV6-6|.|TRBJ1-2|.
TGTGCCAGCAGGCCTGGGCAGGTAAATTCGATCGGCTACACCTTC
CASRPGQVNSIGYTF
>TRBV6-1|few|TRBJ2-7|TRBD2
TGTGCCAGCAGTGACCAGCGGGGTCTCTACGAGCAGTACTTC
CASSDQRGLYEQYF
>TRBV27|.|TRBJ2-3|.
TGTGCCAGCAGTTTAGGGGGGTCGGTAGATACGCAGTATTTT
CASSLGGSVDTQYF
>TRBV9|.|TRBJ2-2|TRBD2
TGTGCCAGCAGCGGTAGCGGGGGGGCCGGGATCGGGGAGCTGTTTTTT
CASSGSGGAGIGELFF
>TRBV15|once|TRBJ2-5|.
TGTGCCACCAGCAGAGGAGGAGTCCAAGAGACCCAGTACTTC
CATSRGGVQETQYF
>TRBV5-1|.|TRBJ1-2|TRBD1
TGCGCCAGCAGCTTGGGGCCGGACAGGGGGCTAAACGGCTACACCTTC
CASSLGPDRGLNGYTF
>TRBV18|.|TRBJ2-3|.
TGTGCCAGCTCACCACTCTCCGGCGGGTCTACTAGCACAGATACGCAGTATTTT
CASSPLSGGSTSTDTQYF
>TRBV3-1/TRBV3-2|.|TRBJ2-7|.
TGTGCCAGCAGCCAAGTCCGGGGGTACGAGCAGTACTTC
CASSQVRGYEQYF
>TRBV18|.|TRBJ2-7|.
TGTGCCAGCTCAGTGGACTTCTCCTACGAGCAGTACTTC
CASSVDFSYEQYF
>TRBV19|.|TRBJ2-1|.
TGTGCCAGTAGTACCCGACAGGTTTACAATGAGCAGTTCTTC
CASSTRQVYNEQFF
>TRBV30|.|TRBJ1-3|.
TGTGCCTGGAGGCTGACAGGAAACACCATATATTTT
CAWRLTGNTIYF
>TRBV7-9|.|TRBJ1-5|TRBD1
TGTGCCAGCAGCTCGCTCGGACAGGGCGCGGAACCCCAGCATTTT
CASSSLGQGAEPQHF
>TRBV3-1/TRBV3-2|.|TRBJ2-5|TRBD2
TGTGCCAGCAGCCTAAGAGTGGTAGCGGGAATCGAGACCCAGTACTTC
CASSLRVVAGIETQYF
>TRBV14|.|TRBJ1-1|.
TGTGCCAGCAGCCATACAGGGAACACTGAAGCTTTCTTT
CASSHTGNTEAFF
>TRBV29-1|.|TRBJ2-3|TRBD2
TGCAGCGTCTCCCTACTAGCGGGGGGGGGCACAGATACGCAGTATTTT
CSVSLLAGGGTDTQYF
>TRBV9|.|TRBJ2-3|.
TGTGCCAGCAGCGTAGCTTATCAGGGGATCACAGATACGCAGTATTTT
CASSVAYQGITDTQYF
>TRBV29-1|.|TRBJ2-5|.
TGCAGCGTCCCGGACAGACAAGAGACCCAGTACTTC
CSVPDRQETQYF
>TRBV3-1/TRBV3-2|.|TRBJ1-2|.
TGTGCCAGCAGCCAAGAGGCAACAGGATTAGCCTATGGCTACACCTTC
CASSQEATGLAYGYTF
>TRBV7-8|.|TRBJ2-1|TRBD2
TGTGCCAGCAGCTTAAGACTAGCGAACAATGAGCAGTTCTTC
CASSLRLANNEQFF
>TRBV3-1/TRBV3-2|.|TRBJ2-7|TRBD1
TGTGCCAGCAGTCGGGACAGGGGGGCCTACGAGCAGTACTTC
CASSRDRGAYEQYF
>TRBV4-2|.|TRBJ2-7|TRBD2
TGTGCCAGCAGCCAAGATCGCGGGAGGGGGGGTTTCTGGTACGAGCAGTACTTC
CASSQDRGRGGFWYEQYF
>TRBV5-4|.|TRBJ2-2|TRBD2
TGTGCCATGGGACTAGCGGGAGTGAACACCGGGGAGCTGTTTTTT
CAMGLAGVNTGELFF
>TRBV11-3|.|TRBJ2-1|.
TGTGCCAGCAGCTTAAGGTATGGAGCGGGTGAGCAGTTCTTC
CASSLRYGAGEQFF
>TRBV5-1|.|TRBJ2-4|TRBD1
TGCGCCAGCAGCTGGGGACAGGAGGCTCTAGCCAAAAACATTCAGTACTTC
CASSWGQEALAKNIQYF
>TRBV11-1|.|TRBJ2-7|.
TGTGCCAGCAGCTTAGGGCAGGGAACCTACGAGCAGTACTTC
CASSLGQGTYEQYF
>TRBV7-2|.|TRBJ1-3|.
TGTGCCAGCAGCTTAAGAAGCATCTCTGGAAACACCATATATTTT
CASSLRSISGNTIYF
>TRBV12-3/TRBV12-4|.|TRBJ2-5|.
TGTGCCAGCAGTTACTACGGAGAGACCCAGTACTTC
CASSYYGETQYF
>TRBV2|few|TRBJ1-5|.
TGTGCCAGCAGTGAAGGTGACCGGGTGCCCCAGCATTTT
CASSEGDRVPQHF
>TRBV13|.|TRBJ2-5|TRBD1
TGTGCCAGCAGCTTAGAGGGGGCTCGGGCCCAGTACTTC
CASSLEGARAQYF
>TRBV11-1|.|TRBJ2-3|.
TGTGCCAGCACTGGTGGGACCAGGACAGGCACAGATACGCAGTATTTT
CASTGGTRTGTDTQYF
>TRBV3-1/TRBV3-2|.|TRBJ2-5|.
TGTGCCAGCGAGGAAGCGAGAGAGACCCAGTACTTC
CASEEARETQYF
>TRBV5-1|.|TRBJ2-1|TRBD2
TGCGCCAGCAGCTTGGGGCTTGGTAGCGGGGGTCCGAACAATGAGCAGTTCTTC
CASSLGLGSGGPNNEQFF
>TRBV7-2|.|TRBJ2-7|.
TGTGCCAGCAGCTTTAGCTACCTCTACGAGCAGTACTTC
CASSFSYLYEQYF
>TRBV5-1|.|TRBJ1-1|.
TGCGCCAGCAGCTTTCCGGGGGTCACTGAAGCTTTCTTT
CASSFPGVTEAFF
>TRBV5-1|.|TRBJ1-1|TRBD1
TGCGCCAGCAGCACGGGACAGGCACAGAACACTGAAGCTTTCTTT
CASSTGQAQNTEAFF
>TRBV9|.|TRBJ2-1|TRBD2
TGTGCCAGCAGCGTAGGAGGCGGGGGGGACTACAATGAGCAGTTCTTC
CASSVGGGGDYNEQFF
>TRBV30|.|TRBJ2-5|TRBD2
TGTGCCTGGAGTCACGGGGGGGCAAGGGAGACCCAGTACTTC
CAWSHGGARETQYF
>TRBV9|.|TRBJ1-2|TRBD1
TGTGCCAGCAGCGTCTGGGACAGGGGGGACTATGGCTACACCTTC
CASSVWDRGDYGYTF
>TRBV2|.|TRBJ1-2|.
TGTGCCAGCCCCCCGGAGGGTGGGGAATACACCTTC
CASPPEGGEYTF
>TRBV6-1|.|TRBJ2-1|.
TGTGCCAGCAGTGCACCACGGGGGGCCGCCTACAATGAGCAGTTCTTC
CASSAPRGAAYNEQFF
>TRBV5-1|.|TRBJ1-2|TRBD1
TGCGCCAGCAGCTTGGACAGGGGCTGGGTCTACACCTTC
CASSLDRGWVYTF
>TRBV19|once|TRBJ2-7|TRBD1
TGTGCCAGTAGTACTACCGGGACAGGGGTTGACGAGCAGTACTTC
CASSTTGTGVDEQYF
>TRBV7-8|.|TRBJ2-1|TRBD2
TGTGCCAGCAGCAGGACTAGAAGCAATGAGCAGTTCTTC
CASSRTRSNEQFF
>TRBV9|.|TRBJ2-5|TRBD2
TGTGCCAGCAGCGCGACTAGCGGGAGGGTAGAGACCCAGTACTTC
CASSATSGRVETQYF
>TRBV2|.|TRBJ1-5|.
TGTGCCAGCGGCGACAGTCGCAATCAGCCCCAGCATTTT
CASGDSRNQPQHF
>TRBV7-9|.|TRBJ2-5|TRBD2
TGTGCCAGCAGCCCCGGCGCTAGCGGGAGAGGTGAGACCCAGTACTTC
CASSPGASGRGETQYF
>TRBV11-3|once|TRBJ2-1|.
TGTGCCAGCAGCTTGGCGGGCTACAATGAGCAGTTCTTC
CASSLAGYNEQFF